These T cell receptor beta chains were read from a single sample in a study of vaccination effects on CD4 cells after COVID-19. Clones were read by immunoSEQ multiplex PCR, and TCRdb kept only the in-frame ones, dropping some. The sample comprises around 41,000 clones, 82% of which are singletons, and just under 3% rests with the top ten. No antigen has been identified for these receptors. The sample consisted of CD4+ T cells from PBMCs cultured without peptide, taken before COVID-19 vaccination. Receptor source: a human donor who received a COVID-19 vaccine. CDR3s include the opening cysteine and the closing phenylalanine or tryptophan. A D gene is named only where the DNA matches it firmly. Where a row states a size, it is once, few, many or the class of an expanded clone; other rows omit it.

d_call,clone_size,j_call,v_call,cdr3_nt,cdr3_aa
-,-,TRBJ1-5,TRBV7-2,TGTGCCAGCAGCTTAGCAGGGATCGACAATCAGCCCCAGCATTTT,CASSLAGIDNQPQHF
TRBD1,-,TRBJ2-2,TRBV7-9,TGTGCCAGCAGCTTAGGGACAGGGATGACCGGGGAGCTGTTTTTT,CASSLGTGMTGELFF
-,-,TRBJ2-4,TRBV12-3/TRBV12-4,TGTGCCAGCAGTTCTTGGAACATTCAGTACTTC,CASSSWNIQYF
TRBD1,-,TRBJ1-1,TRBV7-9,TGTGCCAGCAGCCTCGCAGGGGGCTACACTGAAGCTTTCTTT,CASSLAGGYTEAFF
-,-,TRBJ2-3,TRBV2,TGTGCCAGCACCGGGAGCACTAGCACAGATACGCAGTATTTT,CASTGSTSTDTQYF
TRBD1,-,TRBJ1-5,TRBV19,TGTGCCAGTAGTACCACAGGGGGTTGGGTGGGCAATCAGCCCCAGCATTTT,CASSTTGGWVGNQPQHF
-,-,TRBJ1-5,TRBV5-1,TGCGCCAGACAACAGGGTGTGGGCAATCAGCCCCAGCATTTT,CARQQGVGNQPQHF
-,-,TRBJ1-5,TRBV7-2,TGTGCCAGCAGCTTAGTTTACAATCAGCCCCAGCATTTT,CASSLVYNQPQHF
-,-,TRBJ1-5,TRBV12-5,TGTGCTAGTGGTTTGTCCGAGGGTCAGCCCCAGCATTTT,CASGLSEGQPQHF
TRBD1,-,TRBJ1-1,TRBV19,TGTGCCAGTAGTAAGGGACAGGGAAACACTGAAGCTTTCTTT,CASSKGQGNTEAFF
-,-,TRBJ1-2,TRBV6-5,TGTGCCAGCAGGTTTCCGCGTGGCTACACCTTC,CASRFPRGYTF
TRBD1,-,TRBJ2-6,TRBV19,TGTGCCAGTAGAGTCCCGGGACAGGCAACTGGGGCCAACGTCCTGACTTTC,CASRVPGQATGANVLTF
TRBD1,-,TRBJ2-1,TRBV5-1,TGCGCCAGCAGCACGATGGGACAGGGGGCTTCCTCCTACAATGAGCAGTTCTTC,CASSTMGQGASSYNEQFF
-,once,TRBJ1-2,TRBV3-1/TRBV3-2,TGTGCCAGCAGCCAAGATGCACAGGATCACTATGGCTACACCTTC,CASSQDAQDHYGYTF
TRBD2,-,TRBJ2-5,TRBV6-1,TGTGCCAGCAGTGAGACTAGCGGGAGGTCCCAGTACTTC,CASSETSGRSQYF
-,-,TRBJ1-2,TRBV9,TGTGCCAGCAGCGTACAGGGAGGCTATGGCTACACCTTC,CASSVQGGYGYTF
-,-,TRBJ1-5,TRBV6-2/TRBV6-3,TGTGCCAGCAGCCCTATGGATGGGGGACGGGAAAATCAGCCCCAGCATTTT,CASSPMDGGRENQPQHF
TRBD1,-,TRBJ1-3,TRBV24-1,TGTGCCACCAGTGACCGTCCCGGGACAGGGGTTGGAAACACCATATATTTT,CATSDRPGTGVGNTIYF
-,-,TRBJ1-1,TRBV19,TGTGCCAGTAGCCTTAGGTGGGGCGACACTGAAGCTTTCTTT,CASSLRWGDTEAFF
-,-,TRBJ2-1,TRBV6-5,TGTGCCAGCGGCACGGCGATGAGGCCCCTCAATGAGCAGTTCTTC,CASGTAMRPLNEQFF
-,-,TRBJ1-2,TRBV6-5,TGTGCCAGCATTTCCAGCGTCTATGGCTACACCTTC,CASISSVYGYTF
-,-,TRBJ1-1,TRBV10-3,TGTGCCATCAGTGAGGGTCAGATGAACACTGAAGCTTTCTTT,CAISEGQMNTEAFF
-,-,TRBJ2-1,TRBV18,TGTGCCAGCTCACCACGTGCGGCGGGGTCCTACAATGAGCAGTTCTTC,CASSPRAAGSYNEQFF
-,-,TRBJ1-1,TRBV18,TGTGCCAGCTCACCTATGACAGGAGGGGACACTGAAGCTTTCTTT,CASSPMTGGDTEAFF
TRBD1,-,TRBJ1-4,TRBV10-3,TGTGCCATCAGCCAGGGGGATGAAAAACTGTTTTTT,CAISQGDEKLFF
TRBD2,-,TRBJ2-2,TRBV7-3,TGTGCCAGCAGTTTTACAGGACTAGCGGGGACCCCTACCGGGGAGCTGTTTTTT,CASSFTGLAGTPTGELFF
-,-,TRBJ2-3,TRBV18,TGTGCCAGCTCATTTACACGGGCTACTTCAGATACGCAGTATTTT,CASSFTRATSDTQYF
-,once,TRBJ1-5,TRBV19,TGTGCCAGTACCTCATGGACAGAGTCAGATCAGCCCCAGCATTTT,CASTSWTESDQPQHF
-,-,TRBJ1-4,TRBV29-1,TGCAGCGCGGAGTGGGGGGGGCGTGAAAAACTGTTTTTT,CSAEWGGREKLFF
-,few,TRBJ1-1,TRBV5-1,TGCGCCAGCAGCTCCAGCGGCAAAATGAACACTGAAGCTTTCTTT,CASSSSGKMNTEAFF
TRBD1,-,TRBJ1-6,TRBV30,TGTGCCTGGAGTCACGCGGGACAGCTAAATAATTCACCCCTCCACTTT,CAWSHAGQLNNSPLHF
-,-,TRBJ1-2,TRBV5-6,TGTGCCAGCAGCTTGGTTCTACAGGGTAATCGCTACACCTTC,CASSLVLQGNRYTF
-,few,TRBJ1-2,TRBV7-2,TGTGCCAGCAGCTTAGATAACTATGGCTACACCTTC,CASSLDNYGYTF
-,-,TRBJ2-3,TRBV5-4,TGTGCCAGCAGCTCTCAACAGGGTTCTAGCACAGATACGCAGTATTTT,CASSSQQGSSTDTQYF
TRBD2,-,TRBJ2-3,TRBV7-9,TGTGCCAGCAGCCAAGGGACTAGCGGGGGGGGAACGCAGTATTTT,CASSQGTSGGGTQYF
-,-,TRBJ1-1,TRBV29-1,TGCAGCGTTGAAGGCGACGGGGCGAACACTGAAGCTTTCTTT,CSVEGDGANTEAFF
TRBD2,-,TRBJ2-1,TRBV7-2,TGTGCCAGCAGCTTACGTCTACCTAGCGGGAACAATGAGCAGTTCTTC,CASSLRLPSGNNEQFF
-,-,TRBJ1-3,TRBV7-2,TGTGCCAGCAGCTTAGTTGGGGGAAACACCATATATTTT,CASSLVGGNTIYF
TRBD2,once,TRBJ2-3,TRBV5-1,TGCGCCAGCAGCTTGGCGTTCGGGGGGGCGGCAGATACGCAGTATTTT,CASSLAFGGAADTQYF
-,few,TRBJ2-4,TRBV30,TGTGCCTGGAGTATCGGCCGCAACATTCAGTACTTC,CAWSIGRNIQYF
-,-,TRBJ1-3,TRBV6-1,TGTGCCAGCAGTGATGGGGGTTCTGGAAACACCATATATTTT,CASSDGGSGNTIYF
TRBD1,-,TRBJ2-2,TRBV11-2,TGTGCCAGCAGCCGACAGGGCCCAGGTACCGGGGAGCTGTTTTTT,CASSRQGPGTGELFF
TRBD1,-,TRBJ1-4,TRBV3-1/TRBV3-2,TGTGCCAGCAGCCGAGGGGGCGCAGGTGAAAAACTGTTTTTT,CASSRGGAGEKLFF
TRBD1,-,TRBJ2-5,TRBV29-1,TGCAGCCACCTAGGGACAGTCGACCAAGAGACCCAGTACTTC,CSHLGTVDQETQYF
-,-,TRBJ2-2,TRBV5-1,TGCGCCAGCAGCTTTGACGGAAACACCGGGGAGCTGTTTTTT,CASSFDGNTGELFF
-,-,TRBJ2-3,TRBV15,TGTGCCACCAGCAGAGTATCTCACACTGTAGATACGCAGTATTTT,CATSRVSHTVDTQYF
-,-,TRBJ1-6,TRBV6-5,TGTGCCAGCAGGAACAGCTTCCTAAATTCACCCCTCCACTTT,CASRNSFLNSPLHF
-,-,TRBJ1-2,TRBV24-1,TGTGCCACCAGTGACGAGGGACGGAACTATGGCTACACCTTC,CATSDEGRNYGYTF